The 22 T cell receptor beta chains listed next were all sequenced from one sample in a study of blood T cell repertoires in COVID-19. Here immunoSEQ multiplex PCR was the method, and the copy in TCRdb shows in-frame clones only, minus some. The sample lists roughly 56,000 clones, 80% to 95% seen once, with roughly 6.5% in the top ten. The sequenced sample was peripheral blood. The source of these receptors is a man between 45 and 60 years old with active COVID-19.

The DNA of the CDR3 is TGTGCCAGCACCGAGGGGACAGCGAACACCGGGGAGCTGTTTTTT. Its translation is CASTEGTANTGELFF. The rearrangement links TRBV28 to TRBJ2-2; 7 bases align to TRBD1. Per the germline V gene, CDR1 is MDHEN and CDR2 is SYDVKM. The CDR3 totals 15 residues. Trimming at V came to 7 bases and at J to 0 bases, leaving 5 bases not matched to a gene.

The genes are TRBV2 and TRBJ2-7, with 7 bases aligning to TRBD1. This CDR3 has 14 amino acids. The V segment lost 6 bases and the J segment 3 bases; nucleotides outside the gene matches: 8. From germline, CDR1 is SNHLY and CDR2 FYNNEI. As DNA, the CDR3 is TGTGCCAGCAGACGCCCGGGACAGAACTACGAGCAGTACTTC. Its translation: CASRRPGQNYEQYF.

V and J are TRBV2 and TRBJ2-6, with D possibly TRBD1 on 5 matching bases. Trimming stripped 5 bases from V and 2 bases from J, with 10 bases between. CDR3 length: 15 residues. Germline CDR1 is SNHLY and CDR2 is FYNNEI. The CDR3 here is CASSPTVTGANVLTF. Here the CDR3 DNA reads TGTGCCAGCAGTCCGACAGTAACTGGGGCCAACGTCCTGACTTTC.

CDR3 DNA: TGTGCCAGCAGCCCGACTAGCGAACCACAAGAGACCCAGTACTTC. This encodes CASSPTSEPQETQYF. The chain couples TRBV6-4 to TRBJ2-5; 8 bases fit TRBD2. The V segment lost 6 bases and the J segment 2 bases; nucleotides outside the gene matches: 8. Germline CDR1 is MRHNA and CDR2 is SNTAGT. The CDR3 is made up of 15 amino acids.

This chain joins TRBV4-1 and TRBJ2-7; D might be TRBD1 (6 bases). CDR1 MGHRA and CDR2 YSYEKL come from the germline V gene. V was trimmed by 0 bases and J by 2 bases, leaving 17 bases between them. There are 17 residues in the CDR3. The CDR3 protein is CASSQERWGRGTYEQYF. The CDR3 region has the DNA TGCGCCAGCAGCCAAGAAAGATGGGGCAGGGGAACCTACGAGCAGTACTTC.

The count of this clone is one. This chain links TRBV9 with TRBJ1-6; 7 nucleotides line up with TRBD1. Germline V gene sequence: CDR1 SGDLS, CDR2 YYNGEE. The CDR3 contains 14 residues. V dropped 4 bases and J dropped 9; count of bases not matched to a gene: 7. DNA of the CDR3: TGTGCCAGCAGCCGAGGGCAGGGGGTTTCACCCCTCCACTTT. Amino acid sequence: CASSRGQGVSPLHF. The entire variable domain, with the rest obtained from reference TRBV9 and TRBJ1-6, is as follows: DSGVTQTPKHLITATGQRVTLRCSPRSGDLSVYWYQQSLDQGLQFLIQYYNGEERAKGNILERFSAQQFPDLHSELNLSSLELGDSALYFCASSRGQGVSPLHFGNGTRLTVT.

This clone was detected only once. The chain uses TRBV12-3 or TRBV12-4 and TRBJ1-2; 7 bases line up with TRBD1. V was clipped by 5 bases and J by 8 bases; unmatched bases: 8. This CDR3 has 13 residues. CDR3 DNA sequence: TGTGCCAGCAGTCATGGGACAGCAATCGGCTACACCTTC. It translates to CASSHGTAIGYTF.

This clone was observed a few times. V usage is TRBV4-3 and J usage is TRBJ1-4, with 10 positions matching TRBD1. There are 15 residues in the CDR3. The V gene end was trimmed by 4 bases and the J gene end by 8 bases; junction bases not matched to a gene: 7. Germline V gives CDR1 LGHNA, CDR2 YSLEER. CDR3 DNA: TGCGCCAGCAGCCGCGGGACAGGGGTAGGGGAAAAACTGTTTTTT. As protein: CASSRGTGVGEKLFF.

The rearrangement joins TRBV6-1 to TRBJ1-4; possibly TRBD1 for D (5 bases). The CDR3 has 20 amino acids. Trimming shortened V by 1 base and J by 2 bases, and 23 bases separated the two germline ends. Germline lookup yields CDR1 MNHNS and CDR2 SASEGT. CDR3 amino acids: CASSEVPAGLWVGTNEKLFF. For the CDR3, the DNA is TGTGCCAGCAGTGAAGTGCCGGCAGGGCTTTGGGTTGGCACTAATGAAAAACTGTTTTTT.

In DNA, the CDR3 is TGCGCCAGCAGCCAAGATAAAGGAGGGGCTCTCACAGATACGCAGTATTTT. Its translation: CASSQDKGGALTDTQYF. The chain has TRBV4-3 and TRBJ2-3; D possibly corresponds to TRBD2 (6 bases). The germline V gene has CDR1 LGHNA and CDR2 YSLEER. Trimming took 0 bases from V and 2 from J, leaving 15 bases between them. CDR3 size: 17 residues.

This chain uses TRBV5-4 with TRBJ2-3, with a weak D call TRBD2 (6 bases). V was pared by 2 bases and J by 4 bases, with 8 bases between. The germline CDR1 and CDR2 sequences are SGHNT and YYREEE (reference sequence). This CDR3 region has 13 residues. The chain's CDR3 is CASSLTGADTQYF. The CDR3 coding sequence is TGTGCCAGCAGCTTAACGGGGGCAGATACGCAGTATTTT.

This chain uses TRBV28 with TRBJ2-3, with D possibly matching TRBD1 (6 bases). The germline V and J ends were trimmed by 2 bases and 7 bases, with 16 bases remaining between them. The germline CDR1 and CDR2 sequences are MDHEN and SYDVKM. The CDR3 is 15 residues long. The CDR3 coding sequence is TGTGCCAGCAGTTTACCCGTAGCAGGGGTAAATACGCAGTATTTT. This codes for CASSLPVAGVNTQYF. The full variable domain, rest sourced from reference TRBV28 and TRBJ2-3, is DVKVTQSSRYLVKRTGEKVFLECVQDMDHENMFWYRQDPGLGLRLIYFSYDVKMKEKGDIPEGYSVSREKKERFSLILESASTNQTSMYLCASSLPVAGVNTQYFGPGTRLTVL.

The chain carries TRBV10-3 and TRBJ1-1; D is unclear. V was shortened by 3 bases and J by 3 bases, with 8 bases between the two germline ends. Per germline, CDR1 ENHRY and CDR2 SYGVKD. This CDR3 is 13 amino acids long. The CDR3 reads CAISDLRDTEAFF. The CDR3 coding sequence is TGTGCCATCAGTGATTTGAGGGACACTGAAGCTTTCTTT.

The chain combines TRBV6-5 with TRBJ2-7; 7 positions match TRBD1. Germline values: CDR1 MNHEY, CDR2 SVGAGI. The trim removed 2 bases at V and 1 base at J, leaving 2 bases unmatched. This CDR3 has 14 residues. The CDR3, as DNA: TGTGCCAGCAGTTACCCGGGACAGTCCTACGAGCAGTACTTC. As protein: CASSYPGQSYEQYF.

This clone appeared a few times. This chain links TRBV7-8 with TRBJ1-4, with D possibly matching TRBD1 (5 bases). The CDR3 covers 15 residues. V lost 1 base and J lost 7, with 13 bases in between. Looked up from germline, CDR1 is SGHVS and CDR2 is FQNEAQ. The DNA of the CDR3 is TGTGCCAGCAGCTTAGTCAAGGGACTCGGTGAAAAACTGTTTTTT. It codes for CASSLVKGLGEKLFF.

The rearrangement joins TRBV6-2 or TRBV6-3 to TRBJ2-7; D might be TRBD2 (6 bases). V was pared by 2 bases and J by 0 bases, with 8 bases between. This CDR3 has 14 residues. Germline V gene data show CDR1 as MNHEY and CDR2 as SVGEGT. The CDR3 sequence is CASSYGGVSYEQYF. CDR3 DNA: TGTGCCAGCAGTTACGGCGGGGTCTCCTACGAGCAGTACTTC.

The chain recombines TRBV28 with TRBJ1-1, with a possible D match to TRBD1 (5 bases). The CDR3 is 14 amino acids. Looked up from germline, CDR1 is MDHEN and CDR2 is SYDVKM. The V end lost 6 bases, the J end lost 1 base, and 12 bases lay between the germline ends. CDR3 DNA: TGTGCCAGCAGCCCACCCACAGGGAACACTGAAGCTTTCTTT. Translation: CASSPPTGNTEAFF.

The rearrangement uses TRBV10-3 and TRBJ1-2; the D is unclear. Germline assignment: CDR1 ENHRY and CDR2 SYGVKD. This CDR3 spans 16 amino acids. With 0 bases removed from V and 12 bases from J, the gap between germline ends came to 23 bases. CDR3 residues: CAISESNRMYEGFHTF. The CDR3 bases are TGTGCCATCAGTGAGTCGAATCGAATGTATGAGGGCTTCCACACCTTC.

V is TRBV4-2 and J is TRBJ2-1; 9 nucleotides line up with TRBD2. Per germline, CDR1 LGHNA and CDR2 YNFKEQ. V lost 0 bases, J lost 5 bases, and 11 bases stayed unmatched. CDR3 length: 18 amino acids. The DNA for the CDR3 is TGTGCCAGCAGCCAAGATAACAGAGCGGGGGGCGAGGACAATGAGCAGTTCTTC. Translating gives CASSQDNRAGGEDNEQFF.

This rearrangement joins TRBV30 to TRBJ1-2; D gene ambiguous. Germline loops: CDR1 GTSNPN, CDR2 SVGIG (reference sequence). The CDR3 is made up of 11 amino acids. V lost 0 bases to trimming and J lost 7 bases, with 6 bases between them. CDR3 sequence (DNA): TGTGCCTGGAGTGTACGAGGTGGCTACACCTTC. It yields the protein CAWSVRGGYTF. Variable domain in full (rest from reference TRBV30 and TRBJ1-2): SQTIHQWPATLVQPVGSPLSLECTVEGTSNPNLYWYRQAAGRGLQLLFYSVGIGQISSEVPQNLSASRPQDRQFILSSKKLLLSDSGFYLCAWSVRGGYTFGSGTRLTVV.

This clone was observed a handful of times. In DNA, the CDR3 is TGTGCCAGCAGTTCCGCGGGGGGCAATTCACCCCTCCACTTT. Protein sequence: CASSSAGGNSPLHF. The chain combines TRBV6-5 with TRBJ1-6; D possibly corresponds to TRBD1 (6 bases). The CDR3 has 14 residues. The V gene lost 4 bases and the J gene lost 7 bases, with 11 bases spanning the gap. CDR1 and CDR2 from the germline V gene are MNHEY and SVGAGI.

The chain recombines TRBV6-5 with TRBJ1-4; D is unresolved. Between the trimmed V and J ends, which lost 6 bases and 4 bases, there was a span of 9 bases. Germline V CDR1 and CDR2: MNHEY, SVGAGI. The CDR3 totals 13 residues. CDR3 sequence (DNA): TGTGCCAGCAGCCGAACATTTAATGAAAAACTGTTTTTT. This encodes CASSRTFNEKLFF.